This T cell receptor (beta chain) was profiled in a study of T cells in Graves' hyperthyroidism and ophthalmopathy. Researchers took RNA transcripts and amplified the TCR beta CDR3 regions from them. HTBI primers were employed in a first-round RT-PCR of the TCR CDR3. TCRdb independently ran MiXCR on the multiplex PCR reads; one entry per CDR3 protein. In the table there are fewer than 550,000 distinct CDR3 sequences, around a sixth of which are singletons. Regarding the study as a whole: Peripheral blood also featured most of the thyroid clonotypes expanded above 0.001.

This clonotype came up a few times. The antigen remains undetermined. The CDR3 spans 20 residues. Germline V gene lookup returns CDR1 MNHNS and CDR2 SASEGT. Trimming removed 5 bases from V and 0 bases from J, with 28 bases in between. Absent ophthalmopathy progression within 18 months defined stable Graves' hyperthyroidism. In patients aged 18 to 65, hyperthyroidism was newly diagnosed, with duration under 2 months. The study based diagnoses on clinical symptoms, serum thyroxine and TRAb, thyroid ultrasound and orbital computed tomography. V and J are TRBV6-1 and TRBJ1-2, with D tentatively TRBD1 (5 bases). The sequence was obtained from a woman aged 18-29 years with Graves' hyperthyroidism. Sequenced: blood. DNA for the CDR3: TGTGCCAGCAGTCCCCCCAGACCTATGAGGGGCGATCCGACTAACTATGGCTACACCTTC. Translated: CASSPPRPMRGDPTNYGYTF.